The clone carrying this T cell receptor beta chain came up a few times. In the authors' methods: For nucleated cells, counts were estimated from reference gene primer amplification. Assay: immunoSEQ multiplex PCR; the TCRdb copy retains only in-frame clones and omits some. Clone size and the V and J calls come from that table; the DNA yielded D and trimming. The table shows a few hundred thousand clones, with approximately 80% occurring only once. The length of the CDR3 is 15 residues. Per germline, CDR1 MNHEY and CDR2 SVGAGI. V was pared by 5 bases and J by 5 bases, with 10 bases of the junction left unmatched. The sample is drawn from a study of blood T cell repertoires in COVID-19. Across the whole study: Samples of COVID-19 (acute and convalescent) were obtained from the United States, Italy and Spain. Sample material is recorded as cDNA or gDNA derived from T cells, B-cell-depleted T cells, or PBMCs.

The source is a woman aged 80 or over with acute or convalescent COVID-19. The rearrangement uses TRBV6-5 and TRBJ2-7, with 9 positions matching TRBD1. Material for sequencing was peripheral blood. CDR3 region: CASSHPGQGSNEQYF. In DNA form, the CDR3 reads TGTGCCAGCAGTCATCCGGGACAGGGTTCCAACGAGCAGTACTTC.